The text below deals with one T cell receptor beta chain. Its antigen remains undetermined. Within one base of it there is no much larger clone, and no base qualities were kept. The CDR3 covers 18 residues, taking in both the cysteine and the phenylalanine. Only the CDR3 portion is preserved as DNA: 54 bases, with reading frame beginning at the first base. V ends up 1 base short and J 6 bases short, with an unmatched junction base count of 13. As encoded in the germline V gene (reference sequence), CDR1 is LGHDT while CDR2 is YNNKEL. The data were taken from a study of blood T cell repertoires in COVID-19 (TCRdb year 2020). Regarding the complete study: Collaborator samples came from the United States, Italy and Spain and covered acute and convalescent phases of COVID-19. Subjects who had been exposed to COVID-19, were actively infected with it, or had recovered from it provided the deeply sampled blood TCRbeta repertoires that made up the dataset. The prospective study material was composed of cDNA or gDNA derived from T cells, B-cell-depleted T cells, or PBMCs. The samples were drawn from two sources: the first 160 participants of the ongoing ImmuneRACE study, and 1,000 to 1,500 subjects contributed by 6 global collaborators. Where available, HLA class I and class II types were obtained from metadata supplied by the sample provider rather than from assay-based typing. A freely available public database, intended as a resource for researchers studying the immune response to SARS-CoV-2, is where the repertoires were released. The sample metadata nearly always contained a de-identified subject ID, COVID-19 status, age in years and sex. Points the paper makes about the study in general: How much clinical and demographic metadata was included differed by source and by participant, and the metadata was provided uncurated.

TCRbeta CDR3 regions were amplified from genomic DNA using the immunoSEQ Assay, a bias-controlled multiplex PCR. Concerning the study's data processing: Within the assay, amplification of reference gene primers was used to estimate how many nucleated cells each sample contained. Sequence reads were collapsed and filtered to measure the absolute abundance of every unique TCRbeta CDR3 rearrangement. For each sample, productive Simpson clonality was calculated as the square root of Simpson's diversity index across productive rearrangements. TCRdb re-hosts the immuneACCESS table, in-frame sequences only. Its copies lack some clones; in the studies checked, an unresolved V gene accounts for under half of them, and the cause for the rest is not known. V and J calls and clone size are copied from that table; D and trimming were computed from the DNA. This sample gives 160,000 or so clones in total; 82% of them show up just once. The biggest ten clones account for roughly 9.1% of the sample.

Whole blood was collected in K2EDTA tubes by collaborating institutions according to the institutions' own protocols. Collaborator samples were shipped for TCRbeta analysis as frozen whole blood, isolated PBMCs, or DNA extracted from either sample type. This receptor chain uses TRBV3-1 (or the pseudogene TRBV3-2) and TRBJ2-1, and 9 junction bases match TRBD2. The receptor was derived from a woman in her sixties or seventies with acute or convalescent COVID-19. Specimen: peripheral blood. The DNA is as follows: TGTGCCAGCAGCCAAGCCACCCGGGGGCTAGCGGGACGCAATGAGCAGTTCTTC. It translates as CASSQATRGLAGRNEQFF.